These 25 T cell receptor beta chains were sequenced from one sample in a study of early T cells in non-severe SARS-CoV-2 infection. Each CDR3 protein is one row after TCRdb ran MiXCR on the 5' RACE reads. Here the sample spans around 46,000 distinct CDR3 sequences, 5.6% being singletons. The sequencing sample was made of whole blood. The receptors shown here come from an adult who was a healthcare worker with PCR-confirmed SARS-CoV-2 infection or an uninfected control (not recorded which).

This clonotype was recorded many times. The rearrangement uses TRBV20-1 and TRBJ2-7; 13 bases align to TRBD2. CDR1 and CDR2 from the germline V gene are DFQATT and SNEGSKA (reference sequence). The CDR3 has 15 residues. Losses at the gene ends were 2 bases for V and 8 bases for J; bases not matched to a gene: 9. The CDR3 DNA reads TGCAGTGCTAGACCCGGACTAGCGGGAGAGATGAAGCAGTACTTC. Translated: CSARPGLAGEMKQYF.

In this sample, this clonotype turned up many times. Written as DNA, the CDR3 is TGTGCCAGCAGCTTAATACAGGGGCTCGGCACTGAAGCTTTCTTT. It encodes CASSLIQGLGTEAFF. The gene calls are TRBV11-2 and TRBJ1-1; 7 nucleotides align to TRBD1. The V gene end was trimmed by 2 bases and the J gene end by 4 bases; junction bases not matched to a gene: 7. Germline CDR1 reads SGHAT; CDR2 reads FQNNGV. This CDR3 contains 15 residues.

This clonotype came up many times. An end of the junction differs from the germline gene, which may be a read error. The V call is TRBV6-2 or TRBV6-3, the J call TRBJ2-5; D gene unclear. In germline, CDR1 is MNHEY, CDR2 SVGEGT. The CDR3 loop spans 12 amino acids. The CDR3 bases are TGTGCCAGCAGTGACATGTACACCGGCTGGACCTTC. It codes for CASSDMYTGWTF.

This clonotype was picked up many times. The chain is built from TRBV9 and TRBJ2-5; 7 bases align to TRBD2. This CDR3 spans 16 amino acids. Germline-derived CDR1 and CDR2 are SGDLS and YYNGEE. V was pared by 2 bases and J by 3 bases, with 10 bases of the junction left unmatched. CDR3 region: CASSVRWGGSEETQYF. CDR3 coding DNA: TGTGCCAGCAGCGTCCGCTGGGGCGGGAGTGAAGAGACCCAGTACTTC.

The chain employs TRBV9 and TRBJ2-2; D ambiguous. CDR3 size: 13 residues. V was shortened by 2 bases and J by 8 bases, with 10 bases between the two germline ends. Germline loops: CDR1 SGDLS, CDR2 YYNGEE. This chain's CDR3 is CASSVATLGELFF. For the CDR3, the DNA is TGTGCCAGCAGCGTGGCCACCTTGGGGGAGCTGTTTTTT.

This clonotype has at least ten counts. The V gene is TRBV29-1, the J gene TRBJ2-5; D is possibly TRBD1 or TRBD2 (6 bases each). Germline CDR1 SQVTM, CDR2 ANQGSEA. The CDR3 loop spans 12 amino acids. CDR3 bases: TGCAGTTCCAAAGGGGGGCCAGAGACCCAGTACTTC. Its translation: CSSKGGPETQYF.

This clonotype was counted at least ten times. The J gene is TRBJ1-5, the V gene TRBV18; 8 positions match TRBD1. Germline values: CDR1 KGHSH, CDR2 LQKENI. The CDR3 totals 15 residues. With V trimmed by 3 bases and J by 7 bases, 8 bases remained unmatched. The CDR3 DNA reads TGTGCCAGCTCACCGTCGGGACAGGCCACCCAGCCCCAGCATTTT. Its protein is CASSPSGQATQPQHF.

This clonotype was seen repeatedly, ten times or more. The chain is built from TRBV11-2 and TRBJ2-7; 8 bases line up with TRBD1. After removal of 6 bases from V and 7 bases from J, the junction contained 14 bases not matched to a gene. Germline-derived CDR1 and CDR2 are SGHAT and FQNNGV. The CDR3 extends over 15 amino acids. The CDR3, as DNA: TGTGCCAGCAGTTCGAGGACAGGGCAGTCGGGGGAGCAGTACTTC. Residues: CASSSRTGQSGEQYF.

There are a few counts of this clonotype. The chain is built from TRBV4-1 and TRBJ2-7; D is ambiguous. Germline CDR1 MGHRA, CDR2 YSYEKL. Between the trimmed V and J ends, which lost 0 bases and 2 bases, there was a span of 17 bases. This CDR3 spans 17 amino acids. CDR3 in DNA: TGCGCCAGCAGCCAAGATCCTCGGGTACGTCTTGCCTACGAGCAGTACTTC. It specifies CASSQDPRVRLAYEQYF.

This clonotype was recorded many times. The chain combines TRBV5-1 with TRBJ2-1; 12 nucleotides match TRBD1. Per germline, CDR1 SGHRS and CDR2 YFSETQ. Trimming cost V 4 bases and J 6 bases; bases outside gene matches: 5. This CDR3 contains 15 residues. The CDR3 region has the DNA TGCGCCAGCAGCCCGGGACAGGGGGCGAGCAATGAGCAGTTCTTC. It codes for CASSPGQGASNEQFF.

This clonotype was seen repeatedly, ten times or more. The chain carries TRBV16 and TRBJ1-1; D is unresolved. Germline CDR1 KGHSY, CDR2 FQNENV. This CDR3 has 13 residues. The V gene lost 3 bases and the J gene lost 1 base, with 6 bases spanning the gap. The CDR3 region is CASSHSGNTEAFF. CDR3 nucleotides: TGTGCCAGCAGCCATTCAGGGAACACTGAAGCTTTCTTT.

This clonotype was counted ten times or more. CDR3 DNA: TGTGCCATCAAAAATACAGGGGAGGGCTACAATGAGCAGTTCTTC. Translation gives CAIKNTGEGYNEQFF. The rearrangement uses TRBV10-3 and TRBJ2-1; perhaps D is TRBD1 or TRBD2 (7 bases each). This CDR3 has 15 amino acids. The V end was cut by 7 bases, the J end by 3 bases, with 16 bases between. The germline gives CDR1 ENHRY, CDR2 SYGVKD.

V and J are TRBV2 and TRBJ2-2; D gene uncertain. This CDR3 contains 12 residues. The V and J ends lost 3 bases and 13 bases respectively, with 12 bases between them. Per germline, CDR1 SNHLY and CDR2 FYNNEI. The CDR3 is CASSDPRAGLFF. CDR3 coding DNA: TGTGCCAGCAGTGACCCGAGAGCTGGGCTGTTTTTT.

This clonotype came up a few times. V is TRBV5-4 and J is TRBJ2-3, with D unresolved. The germline V gene encodes CDR1 SGHNT and CDR2 YYREEE (reference sequence). With 0 bases removed from V and 1 base from J, the gap between germline ends came to 6 bases. This CDR3 has 14 residues. In DNA, the CDR3 is TGTGCCAGCAGCTTGGACCTCGGCACAGATACGCAGTATTTT. This encodes CASSLDLGTDTQYF. Together with reference TRBV5-4 and TRBJ2-3, the CDR3 gives the full variable domain: ETGVTQSPTHLIKTRGQQVTLRCSSQSGHNTVSWYQQALGQGPQFIFQYYREEENGRGNFPPRFSGLQFPNYSSELNVNALELDDSALYLCASSLDLGTDTQYFGPGTRLTVL.

A few counts support this clonotype. The chain recombines TRBV7-2 with TRBJ2-1; possibly TRBD2 for D (6 bases). This CDR3 contains 14 residues. V was trimmed by 6 bases and J by 8 bases, leaving 17 bases between them. Germline values: CDR1 SGHTA, CDR2 FQGNSA. CDR3 DNA sequence: TGTGCCAGCAGGCCAGGACTATTCATCGATGAGCAGTTCTTC. Its translation: CASRPGLFIDEQFF.

This clonotype was detected ten times or more. V is TRBV7-2 and J is TRBJ1-5; possibly TRBD1 for D (5 bases). The CDR3 runs 15 residues. Germline CDR1 is SGHTA and CDR2 is FQGNSA. Trimming removed 3 bases at V and 3 bases at J, with 12 bases between. The CDR3 is CASSLGWGPNQPQHF. The CDR3, as DNA: TGTGCCAGCAGCTTGGGGTGGGGCCCCAATCAGCCCCAGCATTTT.

This clonotype was picked up a small number of times. The chain has TRBV20-1 and TRBJ2-5, with 7 bases lining up with TRBD2. The germline V gene has CDR1 DFQATT and CDR2 SNEGSKA (reference sequence). The CDR3 length is 13 residues. The V segment lost 5 bases and the J segment 0 bases; nucleotides outside the gene matches: 3. The CDR3: CSAPGTNQETQYF. Written as DNA, the CDR3 is TGCAGTGCTCCCGGGACTAACCAAGAGACCCAGTACTTC.

This sequence joins TRBV7-9 and TRBJ2-3; a possible D gene is TRBD1 (6 bases). V was clipped by 8 bases and J by 2 bases, with 17 bases between them. The germline V gene encodes CDR1 SEHNR and CDR2 FQNEAQ (reference sequence). CDR3 size: 15 residues. CDR3 sequence (DNA): TGTGCCAGCCGGGCCGCACAGGGTTCCACAGATACGCAGTATTTT. Its protein is CASRAAQGSTDTQYF. The variable domain in full, completed from reference TRBV7-9 and TRBJ2-3, reads DTGVSQNPRHKITKRGQNVTFRCDPISEHNRLYWYRQTLGQGPEFLTYFQNEAQLEKSRLLSDRFSAERPKGSFSTLEIQRTEQGDSAMYLCASRAAQGSTDTQYFGPGTRLTVL.

This clonotype was recorded many times. The chain joins TRBV12-3 or TRBV12-4 to TRBJ1-5; no firm D call. This CDR3 has 13 amino acids. Between the trimmed V and J ends, which lost 6 bases and 2 bases, there was a span of 8 bases. CDR3 amino acids: CASRDAGNQPQHF. The CDR3 coding sequence is TGTGCCAGCAGGGACGCAGGCAATCAGCCCCAGCATTTT.

This clonotype was seen repeatedly, ten times or more. The genes are TRBV6-2 or TRBV6-3 and TRBJ1-5; D ambiguous. The CDR3 extends over 12 amino acids. Trimming shortened V by 2 bases and J by 7 bases, and 6 bases separated the two germline ends. Germline CDR1 is MNHEY and CDR2 is SVGEGT. The CDR3 reads CASSYGWQPQHF. The CDR3 nucleotides are TGTGCCAGCAGTTACGGGTGGCAGCCCCAGCATTTT.

This clonotype has more than one count but fewer than ten. This rearrangement joins TRBV5-1 to TRBJ2-1; 11 bases line up with TRBD2. V shed 7 bases, J shed 8 bases, and the junction held 8 bases outside the gene matches. CDR3 length: 14 amino acids. The germline V gene encodes CDR1 SGHRS and CDR2 YFSETQ. The CDR3 spells CASWDGTSGDEQFF. The CDR3 DNA follows: TGCGCCAGCTGGGACGGGACTAGCGGCGATGAGCAGTTCTTC.

This clonotype was detected ten times or more. The genes are TRBV7-9 and TRBJ1-5; 7 nucleotides align to TRBD1. V shed 3 bases, J shed 3 bases, and the junction held 2 bases outside the gene matches. This CDR3 region has 14 residues. The germline V gene has CDR1 SEHNR and CDR2 FQNEAQ (reference sequence). The chain's CDR3 is CASSFTGANQPQHF. CDR3 nucleotides: TGTGCCAGCAGCTTCACAGGGGCCAATCAGCCCCAGCATTTT.

This clonotype was picked up a small number of times. This chain links TRBV7-2 with TRBJ1-1; no definite D call. From germline, CDR1 is SGHTA and CDR2 FQGNSA. The CDR3 is made up of 15 amino acids. Trimming left V 0 bases short and J 0 bases short, with 8 bases between. This chain's CDR3 is CASSLATAVNTEAFF. CDR3 DNA: TGTGCCAGCAGCTTAGCTACGGCCGTGAACACTGAAGCTTTCTTT.

The rearrangement joins TRBV29-1 to TRBJ2-7, with 12 bases identical to TRBD1. V dropped 6 bases and J dropped 6; count of bases not matched to a gene: 9. The CDR3 contains 14 residues. Germline-derived CDR1 and CDR2 are SQVTM and ANQGSEA. The CDR3 protein is CSVLSPGQGAEQYF. As DNA, the CDR3 is TGCAGCGTCCTATCCCCGGGACAGGGGGCCGAGCAGTACTTC.

The table lists this clonotype with many counts. This chain uses TRBV7-6 with TRBJ2-5, with a weak D call TRBD2 (5 bases). Between the trimmed V and J ends, which lost 5 bases and 5 bases, there was a span of 15 bases. This CDR3 has 14 amino acids. CDR1 is SGHVS and CDR2 is FNYEAQ in the germline V gene. The chain's CDR3 is CASSGGALSETQYF. CDR3 nucleotide sequence: TGTGCCAGCAGCGGAGGCGCCCTAAGTGAGACCCAGTACTTC.